One and the same sample provided the 4 T cell receptor beta chains below, sequenced in a study of T cell responses to AZD1222 COVID-19 vaccine. The repertoire was sequenced with immunoSEQ multiplex PCR; TCRdb's copy has only in-frame clones and lacks some. The sample has 100,000 to 150,000 clones; 65% to 90% are singletons. The sequenced sample was peripheral blood, obtained 28 days after the second AZD1222 dose. These receptor sequences come from an adult who received the AZD1222 COVID-19 vaccine.

The chain joins TRBV30 to TRBJ2-3, with D unclear. Germline CDR1 and CDR2: GTSNPN and SVGIG (reference sequence). CDR3 length: 11 amino acids. V was trimmed by 5 bases and J by 5 bases, leaving 8 bases between them. The CDR3 here is CAWGLGDTQYF. For the CDR3, the DNA is TGTGCCTGGGGGTTGGGAGATACGCAGTATTTT.

The chain couples TRBV29-1 to TRBJ2-2, with 11 bases identical to TRBD1. CDR1 SQVTM and CDR2 ANQGSEA come from the germline V gene. Losses at the gene ends were 7 bases for V and 5 bases for J; bases not matched to a gene: 9. This CDR3 spans 15 amino acids. This chain's CDR3 is CSGTGTGGRTGELFF. The CDR3 bases are TGCAGCGGAACCGGGACAGGGGGGCGGACCGGGGAGCTGTTTTTT.

This clone was seen a few times. The V call is TRBV5-6, the J call TRBJ2-7, with D maybe TRBD2 (5 bases). V lost 0 bases, J lost 3 bases, and 10 bases lay in between. Germline V gives CDR1 SGHDT, CDR2 YYEEEE. CDR3 length equals 14 residues. As DNA, the CDR3 is TGTGCCAGCAGCTTGGCGGTTAGCGTCTACGAGCAGTACTTC. Protein product: CASSLAVSVYEQYF.

The V gene is TRBV24-1, the J gene TRBJ2-7; possibly TRBD2 for D (5 bases). The CDR3 is 13 residues long. Germline-derived CDR1 and CDR2 are KGHDR and SFDVKD. The V end lost 4 bases, the J end lost 3 bases, and 9 bases lay between the germline ends. CDR3 sequence: CATSESTSYEQYF. In nucleotides, the CDR3 is TGTGCCACCAGTGAAAGCACTAGCTACGAGCAGTACTTC.